Included here is one T cell receptor (beta chain) sequence, with context. As yet, its antigen is unknown. A read error may account for a junction end that differs from germline. It was from 20-30 mg of unsorted bulk tissue that RNA and DNA were co-extracted. The source of the sample is a study of tumor-infiltrating lymphocytes in primary liver carcinoma. Across the whole study: All lesions had stage T1-T3 N0M0 and roughly 4 to 11 cm widths. Study outcomes and limitations: It was tumor-adjacent and tumor-blood pairs that overlapped less than tumor region pairs did.

The CDR3 is 15 amino acids. Germline loops: CDR1 LGHNA, CDR2 YNFKEQ. Reverse transcription of about 500 ng total RNA with a constant-region primer produced TCR beta cDNA. Three nested multiplex PCR rounds, a slightly modified ARM-PCR, produced the libraries for TCR beta. The opening two PCR rounds, around 9 cycles each, paired TRBV1-TRBV30 forward primers with a C-beta reverse primer. In TCRdb, the multiplex PCR reads were re-called with MiXCR into one record per CDR3 protein. Of about 200,000 distinct CDR3 sequences in the sample, around four fifths were seen once. Sequencing was performed on tumor tissue from primary liver carcinoma. The J gene is TRBJ2-1, the V gene TRBV4-2; TRBD2 matches 8 bases. The clonotype originates from a man aged 35-49 years with primary liver carcinoma and hepatitis B virus infection. CDR3 DNA sequence: TGTGCCGGCAGCCAAGAACAGCAGCGGGAGTGCGGGCAGTCCTTC. This gives the protein CAGSQEQQRECGQSF.